The TCR beta chain described here comes from a study of blood T cells in healthy people across ages. The CDR3 spans 14 residues. Per the germline V gene, CDR1 is LNHNV and CDR2 is YYDKDF (reference sequence). V was shortened by 0 bases and J by 0 bases, with 5 bases between the two germline ends. Study results and caveats: Per million T cells, TCR beta diversity dropped roughly linearly as age increased. Conclusively comparing naive with antigen-experienced cells was impossible with unsorted PBMCs.

Then a second PCR, running roughly 6 to 12 cycles, was carried out with a sample-barcoded 5' primer and a J-beta primer mix. MiXCR, run by TCRdb on the 5' RACE reads, gives a single entry per CDR3 protein. The sample carries fewer than 600,000 distinct CDR3 sequences, roughly a quarter recorded once. This clonotype was seen a few times. Its cognate antigen is unknown. The data were also submitted as part of a second study, on T cells of mothers and their children. As that study records: Versus unrelated pairs, overlap was slightly higher in related mother-child pairs, without reaching significance. The search for persistent microchimeric T cell clones detected none.

The clonotype was recovered from a boy between 2 and 10 years old in good health. Sequencing was carried out using blood. This chain joins TRBV15 and TRBJ2-5; D ambiguous. Here the CDR3 DNA reads TGTGCCACCAGCAGAGACACCTACCAAGAGACCCAGTACTTC. Translated, it gives CATSRDTYQETQYF.